This T cell receptor (beta chain) was sequenced during a study of cytomegalovirus exposure and HLA in healthy donors. Concerning this clone itself: Its specificity is not known.

Findings and caveats of the study: Per a later analysis, 15,000 to 20,000 TCR beta sequences showed association with HLA alleles at 0.05 false discovery rate.

CDR1 and CDR2 from the germline V gene are GTSNPN and SVGIG (reference sequence). This CDR3 is 13 amino acids long. The germline V and J ends were trimmed by 4 bases and 8 bases, with 14 bases remaining between them. In the PCR, 60 Vbeta and 13 Jbeta primers were used. The repertoire was sequenced with immunoSEQ multiplex PCR; TCRdb's copy has only in-frame clones and lacks some. The sample consists of 170,000 or so clones, 75% to 90% of them appearing once. The chain recombines TRBV30 with TRBJ1-4; possible D gene TRBD1, 5 bases. Sequencing was performed on PBMCs. The receptor's source is a young man in good health and CMV-seropositive. CDR3 region: CAWTLGAREKLFF. In DNA form, the CDR3 reads TGTGCCTGGACCCTAGGGGCAAGGGAAAAACTGTTTTTT. Supplemented by reference TRBV30 and TRBJ1-4, the full variable domain reads SQTIHQWPATLVQPVGSPLSLECTVEGTSNPNLYWYRQAAGRGLQLLFYSVGIGQISSEVPQNLSASRPQDRQFILSSKKLLLSDSGFYLCAWTLGAREKLFFGSGTQLSVL.